The T cell receptor beta chain described here comes from a study of neurological immune-mediated disorders. TCRdb ran MiXCR on the 5' RACE reads and lists one entry per CDR3 protein. This sample yields under 85,000 distinct CDR3 sequences, of which 14% are seen a single time; more than 6% belongs to the top ten. The germline V gene encodes CDR1 SQVTM and CDR2 ANQGSEA. The CDR3 is 13 amino acids. With V trimmed by 3 bases and J by 0 bases, 0 bases remained unmatched. The sample holds many counts of this clonotype. The source is a woman aged 50 to 60 in good health. The sample consisted of PBMCs. This rearrangement joins TRBV29-1 to TRBJ1-1; 8 positions agree with TRBD1. The DNA of the CDR3 is TGCAGCGTTGAGGACAGGGTGAACACTGAAGCTTTCTTT. Amino acids: CSVEDRVNTEAFF. The entire variable domain, with the rest obtained from reference TRBV29-1 and TRBJ1-1, is as follows: SAVISQKPSRDICQRGTSLTIQCQVDSQVTMMFWYRQQPGQSLTLIATANQGSEATYESGFVIDKFPISRPNLTFSTLTVSNMSPEDSSIYLCSVEDRVNTEAFFGQGTRLTVV.